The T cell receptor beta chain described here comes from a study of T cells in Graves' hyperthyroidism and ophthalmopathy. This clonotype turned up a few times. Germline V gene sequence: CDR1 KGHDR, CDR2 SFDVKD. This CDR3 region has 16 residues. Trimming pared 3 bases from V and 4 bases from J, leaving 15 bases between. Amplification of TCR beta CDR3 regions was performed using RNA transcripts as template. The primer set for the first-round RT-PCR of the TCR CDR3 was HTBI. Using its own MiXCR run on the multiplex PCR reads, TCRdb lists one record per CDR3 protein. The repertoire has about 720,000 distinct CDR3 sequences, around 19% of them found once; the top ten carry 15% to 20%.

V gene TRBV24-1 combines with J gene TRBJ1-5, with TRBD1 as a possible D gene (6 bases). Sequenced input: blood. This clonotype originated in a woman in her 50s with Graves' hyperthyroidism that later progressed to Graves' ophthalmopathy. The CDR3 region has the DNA TGTGCCACCAGTGATAGCAGGGGTGATGGAAATCAGCCCCAGCATTTT. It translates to CATSDSRGDGNQPQHF.